This entry is about one T cell receptor (beta chain). This record comes from a study of blood T cell repertoires in COVID-19. Trimming took off 4 bases at V and 1 base at J, with 17 bases between the two ends. There are 17 residues in the CDR3. The germline CDR1 and CDR2 sequences are LGHDT and YNNKEL (reference sequence). Per the original data handling: Quantification of nucleated cells was approximated via reference gene primer amplification. Sequenced by immunoSEQ multiplex PCR; TCRdb stores in-frame clones only, minus some. V, J and clone size were drawn from that table, and D and trimming were deduced from the DNA. The data contain about 39,000 clones, approximately 89% of them seen just once; the ten biggest clones take up over 3.5%.

The clonotype originates from a man in his fifties or sixties with acute or convalescent COVID-19. This chain connects TRBV3-1 (or the pseudogene TRBV3-2) to TRBJ1-3; possible D gene TRBD1, 5 bases. Specimen: peripheral blood. The CDR3, as DNA: TGTGCCAGCAGCCTCTCAGGGCTCCGGCAATCTGGAAACACCATATATTTT. The encoded protein is CASSLSGLRQSGNTIYF.